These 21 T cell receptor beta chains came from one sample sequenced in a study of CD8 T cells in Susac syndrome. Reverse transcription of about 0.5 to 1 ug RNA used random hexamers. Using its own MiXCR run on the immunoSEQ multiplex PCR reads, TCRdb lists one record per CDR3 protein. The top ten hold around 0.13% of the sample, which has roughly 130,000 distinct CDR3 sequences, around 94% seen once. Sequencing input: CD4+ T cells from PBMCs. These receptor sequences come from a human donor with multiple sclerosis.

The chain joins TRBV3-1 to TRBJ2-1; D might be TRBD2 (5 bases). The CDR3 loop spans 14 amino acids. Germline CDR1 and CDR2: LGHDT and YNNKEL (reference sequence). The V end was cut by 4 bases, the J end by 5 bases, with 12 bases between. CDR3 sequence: CASSLPGIDNEQFF. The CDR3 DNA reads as TGTGCCAGCAGCCTCCCCGGGATTGACAATGAGCAGTTCTTC.

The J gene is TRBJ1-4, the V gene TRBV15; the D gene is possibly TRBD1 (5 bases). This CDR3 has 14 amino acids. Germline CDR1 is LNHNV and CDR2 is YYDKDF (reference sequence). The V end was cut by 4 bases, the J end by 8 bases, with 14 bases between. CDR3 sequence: CATSTSGTGEKLFF. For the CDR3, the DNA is TGTGCCACCAGCACCTCCGGGACGGGAGAAAAACTGTTTTTT.

DNA for the CDR3: TGTGCCAGCACCAAAAAGGCTAGCGGGGGCTACGAGCAGTACTTC. Protein: CASTKKASGGYEQYF. This chain uses TRBV6-5 with TRBJ2-7; 10 bases are shared with TRBD2. The CDR3 has 15 residues. CDR1 MNHEY and CDR2 SVGAGI come from the germline V gene. V dropped 7 bases and J dropped 3; count of bases not matched to a gene: 9.

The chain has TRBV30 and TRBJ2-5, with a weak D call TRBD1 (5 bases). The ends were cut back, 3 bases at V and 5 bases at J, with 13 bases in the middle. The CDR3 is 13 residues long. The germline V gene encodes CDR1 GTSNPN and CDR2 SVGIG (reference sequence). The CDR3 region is CAWSPQGPETQYF. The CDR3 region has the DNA TGTGCCTGGAGCCCCCAGGGCCCGGAGACCCAGTACTTC.

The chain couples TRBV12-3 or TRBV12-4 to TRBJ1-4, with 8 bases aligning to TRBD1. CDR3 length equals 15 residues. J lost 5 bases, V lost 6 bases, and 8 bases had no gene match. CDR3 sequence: CASSTWTGRNEKLFF. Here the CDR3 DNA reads TGTGCCAGCAGCACCTGGACAGGGAGGAATGAAAAACTGTTTTTT.

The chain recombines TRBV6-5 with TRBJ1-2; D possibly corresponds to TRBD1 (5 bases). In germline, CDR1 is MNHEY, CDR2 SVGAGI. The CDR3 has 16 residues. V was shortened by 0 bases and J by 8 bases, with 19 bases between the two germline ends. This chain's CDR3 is CASSYSGLASGRGYTF. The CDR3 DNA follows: TGTGCCAGCAGTTACTCGGGCCTTGCTTCGGGGCGGGGCTACACCTTC.

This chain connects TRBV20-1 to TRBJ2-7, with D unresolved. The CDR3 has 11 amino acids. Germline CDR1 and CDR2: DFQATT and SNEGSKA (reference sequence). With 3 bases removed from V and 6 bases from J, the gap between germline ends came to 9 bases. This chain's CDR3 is CSASLTGEQYF. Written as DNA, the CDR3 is TGCAGTGCTAGTCTAACGGGCGAGCAGTACTTC.

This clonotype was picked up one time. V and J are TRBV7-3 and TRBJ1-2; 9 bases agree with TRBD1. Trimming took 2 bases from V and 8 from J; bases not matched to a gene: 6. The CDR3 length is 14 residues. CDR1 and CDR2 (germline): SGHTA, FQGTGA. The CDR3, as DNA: TGTGCCAGCAGCTTACCGGGACAGGGTAGAGGCTACACCTTC. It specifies CASSLPGQGRGYTF.

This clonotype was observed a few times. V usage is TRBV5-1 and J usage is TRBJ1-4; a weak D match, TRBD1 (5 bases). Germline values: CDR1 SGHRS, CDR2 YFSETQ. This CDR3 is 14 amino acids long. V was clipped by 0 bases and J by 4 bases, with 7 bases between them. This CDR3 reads CASSLGQNNEKLFF. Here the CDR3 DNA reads TGCGCCAGCAGCTTGGGACAGAATAATGAAAAACTGTTTTTT. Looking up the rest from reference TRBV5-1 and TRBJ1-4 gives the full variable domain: KAGVTQTPRYLIKTRGQQVTLSCSPISGHRSVSWYQQTPGQGLQFLFEYFSETQRNKGNFPGRFSGRQFSNSRSEMNVSTLELGDSALYLCASSLGQNNEKLFFGSGTQLSVL.

CDR3 nucleotides: TGTGCCAGCAGTTTATCGGGGGTTAATGAAAAACTGTTTTTT. It is translated as CASSLSGVNEKLFF. The chain uses TRBV12-3 or TRBV12-4 and TRBJ1-4; a possible D gene is TRBD1 (5 bases). The germline V and J ends were trimmed by 2 bases and 4 bases, with 8 bases remaining between them. The CDR3 has 14 residues.

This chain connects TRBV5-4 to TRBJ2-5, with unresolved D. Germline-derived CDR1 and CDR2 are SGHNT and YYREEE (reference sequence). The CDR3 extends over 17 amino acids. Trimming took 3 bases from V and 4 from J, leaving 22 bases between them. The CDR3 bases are TGTGCCAGCAGCTCCTCGAAGTCTCCAGTGGCGCGAGAGACCCAGTACTTC. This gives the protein CASSSSKSPVARETQYF.

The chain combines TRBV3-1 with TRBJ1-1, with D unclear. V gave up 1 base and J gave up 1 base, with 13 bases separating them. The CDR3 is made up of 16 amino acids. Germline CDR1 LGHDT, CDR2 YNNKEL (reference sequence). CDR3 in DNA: TGTGCCAGCAGCCAAGGCCCCCTGGGCAGGAACACTGAAGCTTTCTTT. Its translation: CASSQGPLGRNTEAFF. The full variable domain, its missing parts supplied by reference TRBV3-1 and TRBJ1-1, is DTAVSQTPKYLVTQMGNDKSIKCEQNLGHDTMYWYKQDSKKFLKIMFSYNNKELIINETVPNRFSPKSPDKAHLNLHINSLELGDSAVYFCASSQGPLGRNTEAFFGQGTRLTVV.

DNA for the CDR3: TGTGCCAGTATCCCGGGGGGGGGAAGCAATCAGCCCCAGCATTTT. It translates to CASIPGGGSNQPQHF. J is TRBJ1-5 and V is TRBV19; possibly TRBD1 for D (5 bases). This CDR3 region has 15 residues. Germline values: CDR1 LNHDA, CDR2 SQIVND (reference sequence). The V end lost 7 bases, the J end lost 1 base, and 14 bases lay between the germline ends.

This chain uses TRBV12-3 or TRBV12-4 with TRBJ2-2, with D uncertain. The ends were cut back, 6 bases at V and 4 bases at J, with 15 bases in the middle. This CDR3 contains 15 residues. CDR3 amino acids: CASRVPLGSTGELFF. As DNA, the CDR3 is TGTGCCAGCAGGGTCCCTTTAGGATCCACCGGGGAGCTGTTTTTT.

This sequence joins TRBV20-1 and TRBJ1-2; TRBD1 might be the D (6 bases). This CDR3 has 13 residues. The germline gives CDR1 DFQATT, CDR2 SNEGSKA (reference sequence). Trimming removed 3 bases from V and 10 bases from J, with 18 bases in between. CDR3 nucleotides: TGCAGTGCTAGGACTGACAAGGGGGATGACTACACCTTC. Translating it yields CSARTDKGDDYTF.

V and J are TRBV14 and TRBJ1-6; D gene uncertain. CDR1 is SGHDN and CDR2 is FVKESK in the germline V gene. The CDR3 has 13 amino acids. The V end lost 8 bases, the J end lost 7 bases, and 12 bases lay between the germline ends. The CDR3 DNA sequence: TGTGCCAGCGGGGTGGGATGGAATTCACCCCTCCACTTT. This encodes CASGVGWNSPLHF.

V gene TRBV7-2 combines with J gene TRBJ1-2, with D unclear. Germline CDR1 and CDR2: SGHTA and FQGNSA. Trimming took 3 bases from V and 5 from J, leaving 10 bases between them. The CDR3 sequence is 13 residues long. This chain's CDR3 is CASSLDPFYGYTF. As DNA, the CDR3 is TGTGCCAGCAGCTTGGACCCCTTTTATGGCTACACCTTC.

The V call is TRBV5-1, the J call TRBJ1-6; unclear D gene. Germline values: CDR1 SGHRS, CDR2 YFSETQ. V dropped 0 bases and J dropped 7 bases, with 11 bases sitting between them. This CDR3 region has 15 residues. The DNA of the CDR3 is TGCGCCAGCAGCTTGGTAGCAGGCCTGAATTCACCCCTCCACTTT. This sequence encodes CASSLVAGLNSPLHF.

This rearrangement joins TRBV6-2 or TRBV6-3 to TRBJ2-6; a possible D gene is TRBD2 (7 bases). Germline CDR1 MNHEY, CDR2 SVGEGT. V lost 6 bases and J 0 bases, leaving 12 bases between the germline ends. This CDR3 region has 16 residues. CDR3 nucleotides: TGTGCCAGCAGCCTGAGGGGGGGCTCTGGGGCCAACGTCCTGACTTTC. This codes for CASSLRGGSGANVLTF.

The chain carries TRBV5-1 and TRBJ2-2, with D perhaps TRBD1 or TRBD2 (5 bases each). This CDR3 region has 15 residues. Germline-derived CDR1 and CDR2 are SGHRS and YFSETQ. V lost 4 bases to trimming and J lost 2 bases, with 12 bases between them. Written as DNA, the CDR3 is TGCGCCAGCAGCCCTAGGGACGGAAACACCGGGGAGCTGTTTTTT. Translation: CASSPRDGNTGELFF.

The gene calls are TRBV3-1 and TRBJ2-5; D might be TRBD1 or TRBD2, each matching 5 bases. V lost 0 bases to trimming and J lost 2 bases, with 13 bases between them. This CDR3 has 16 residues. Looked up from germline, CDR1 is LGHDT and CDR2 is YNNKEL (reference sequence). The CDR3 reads CASSQDGTTRQETQYF. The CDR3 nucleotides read TGTGCCAGCAGCCAAGACGGGACGACCCGTCAAGAGACCCAGTACTTC.